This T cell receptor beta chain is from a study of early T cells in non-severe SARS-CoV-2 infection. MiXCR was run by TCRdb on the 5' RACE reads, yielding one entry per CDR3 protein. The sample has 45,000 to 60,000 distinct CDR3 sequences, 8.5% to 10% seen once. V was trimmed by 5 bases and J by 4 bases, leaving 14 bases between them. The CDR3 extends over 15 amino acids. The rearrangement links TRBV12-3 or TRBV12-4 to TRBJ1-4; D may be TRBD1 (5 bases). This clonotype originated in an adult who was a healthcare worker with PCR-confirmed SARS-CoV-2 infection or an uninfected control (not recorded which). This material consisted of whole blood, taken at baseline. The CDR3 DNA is TGTGCCAGCAGTACTACTCGGGGGTATAATGAAAAACTGTTTTTT. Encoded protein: CASSTTRGYNEKLFF.